This T cell receptor (beta chain) derives from a study of cytomegalovirus exposure and HLA in healthy donors. Of note for this clone: Its antigen is still unknown.

PCR involved 60 Vbeta and 13 Jbeta primers. Measured with immunoSEQ multiplex PCR; TCRdb has only the in-frame clones, and not every one. The table lists 95,000 to 150,000 clones, roughly 86% of them singletons. Study-level results: Investigators reported 150 to 200 TCR beta chains as tied to cytomegalovirus. In all likelihood, a cluster of highly shared sequence variants was a sequencing artifact. For most TCR beta V segments, an earlier analysis put the productive rate at about 87% or about 30% of the time. Both high specificity and high sensitivity reportedly marked the classifier's diagnosis of cytomegalovirus status.

This CDR3 region has 14 residues. Germline lookup yields CDR1 SGDLS and CDR2 YYNGEE. The J segment lost 5 bases and the V segment lost 2 bases, leaving 3 bases of the junction unmatched. The specimen was PBMCs. The receptor comes from a young man in good health and CMV-seronegative. The chain uses TRBV9 and TRBJ2-5; 10 bases match TRBD2. As DNA, the CDR3 is TGTGCCAGCAGCGTTTTAGCGGGGGGTGAGACCCAGTACTTC. Translating gives CASSVLAGGETQYF.